These 28 T cell receptor beta chains were sequenced from one sample in a study of memory B cells and T cells in multiple sclerosis. Only in-frame clones appear in the TCRdb table, and some are missing; sequencing was by immunoSEQ multiplex PCR. Among some 49,000 clones listed, over 70% were seen once. Their antigens are not known. Stimulus-free culture yielded autoproliferating CFSE-dim and non-proliferating CFSE-high T cells, each sequenced separately. Cultures began with about 45 million CFSE-labeled PBMCs, unstimulated for six to seven days, with replicate wells pooled. Sequencing was performed on PBMCs from blood kept in culture. Receptors originate from a human donor with multiple sclerosis.

The CDR3 is CASSLQLAGGFGDEQYF. The CDR3 nucleotides are TGTGCCAGCAGCTTGCAACTAGCGGGGGGCTTCGGCGACGAGCAGTACTTC. The genes are TRBV7-2 and TRBJ2-7, with 12 bases lining up with TRBD2. Germline values: CDR1 SGHTA, CDR2 FQGNSA. J lost 5 bases, V lost 3 bases, and 11 bases had no gene match. The CDR3 is 17 amino acids.

The V gene is TRBV10-2, the J gene TRBJ1-1; 9 bases are shared with TRBD1. The CDR3 is 17 amino acids. CDR1 and CDR2 from the germline V gene are WSHSY and SAAADI. V dropped 3 bases and J dropped 1; count of bases not matched to a gene: 9. The CDR3 region is CASSDQDRGVRNTEAFF. The CDR3 nucleotides read TGCGCCAGCAGTGATCAGGACAGGGGAGTTAGGAACACTGAAGCTTTCTTT.

This clone was counted a single time. This chain connects TRBV7-8 to TRBJ1-2; 7 bases agree with TRBD1. The CDR3 has 16 residues. The V segment lost 6 bases and the J segment 2 bases; nucleotides outside the gene matches: 12. Per the germline V gene, CDR1 is SGHVS and CDR2 is FQNEAQ. The CDR3 DNA follows: TGTGCCAGCAGTAAAGATTACAGGGGAGAGAACTATGGCTACACCTTC. Translated, it gives CASSKDYRGENYGYTF.

The chain recombines TRBV28 with TRBJ2-7; 8 positions match TRBD1. Germline V gene lookup returns CDR1 MDHEN and CDR2 SYDVKM. This CDR3 contains 15 residues. Trimming removed 7 bases from V and 7 bases from J; junction bases left unmatched: 15. The CDR3 spells CASTSLGTGANEQYF. The CDR3 DNA is TGTGCCAGCACCTCCCTTGGGACAGGTGCTAATGAGCAGTACTTC.

CDR3 DNA sequence: TGTGCCAGCAGCTCGAACCCCGGGACAGAAGGAAACACCATATATTTT. Protein sequence: CASSSNPGTEGNTIYF. The chain combines TRBV5-5 with TRBJ1-3, with 7 bases matching TRBD1. Looked up from germline, CDR1 is SGHKS and CDR2 is YYEKEE (reference sequence). J gave up 4 bases and V 3 bases, and 10 bases lay outside the gene matches. The CDR3 is 16 amino acids.

V is TRBV19 and J is TRBJ1-1; D ambiguous. CDR1 is LNHDA and CDR2 is SQIVND in the germline V gene (reference sequence). V lost 10 bases to trimming and J lost 4 bases, with 7 bases between them. The CDR3 spans 10 residues. CDR3 region: CATRGTEAFF. The CDR3 DNA follows: TGTGCCACCAGAGGCACTGAAGCTTTCTTT.

The chain links TRBV4-1 to TRBJ2-3; no definite D call. The germline gives CDR1 MGHRA, CDR2 YSYEKL. The V end was cut by 2 bases, the J end by 0 bases, with 9 bases between. The CDR3 is 15 amino acids. CDR3 bases: TGCGCCAGCAGCCAACGTCCCGGGAGCACAGATACGCAGTATTTT. This codes for CASSQRPGSTDTQYF.

The J gene is TRBJ2-7, the V gene TRBV9, with 7 bases aligning to TRBD1. The germline V gene encodes CDR1 SGDLS and CDR2 YYNGEE. V shed 4 bases and J 2 bases; nucleotides not matched to a gene: 6. This CDR3 comprises 14 residues. The CDR3 region is CASSPGDSTYEQYF. The DNA for the CDR3 is TGTGCCAGCAGCCCCGGGGACAGTACCTACGAGCAGTACTTC.

As to this clone: Other nucleotide sequences from this sample produce the same CDR3. V and J are TRBV9 and TRBJ1-1, with 7 bases fitting TRBD1. CDR1 and CDR2 from the germline V gene are SGDLS and YYNGEE. V trimming: 0 bases; J trimming: 8 bases; junction bases outside the gene matches: 10. The CDR3 runs 15 residues. CDR3 coding DNA: TGTGCCAGCAGCGTAGCTGAGGGGGCGCGGGCCGAAGCTTTCTTT. It codes for CASSVAEGARAEAFF.

The chain has TRBV15 and TRBJ2-5; 8 bases fit TRBD2. V shed 1 base and J 7 bases; nucleotides not matched to a gene: 5. CDR1 and CDR2 (germline): LNHNV, YYDKDF (reference sequence). The CDR3 sequence is 14 residues long. The CDR3 sequence: CATSRGEAGGTQYF. The CDR3 DNA follows: TGTGCCACCAGCAGAGGAGAGGCGGGGGGGACCCAGTACTTC. The variable domain in full, with the rest retrieved from reference TRBV15 and TRBJ2-5, is DAMVIQNPRYQVTQFGKPVTLSCSQTLNHNVMYWYQQKSSQAPKLLFHYYDKDFNNEADTPDNFQSRRPNTSFCFLDIRSPGLGDTAMYLCATSRGEAGGTQYFGPGTRLLVL.

The sample holds one count of this clone. V and J are TRBV2 and TRBJ1-4, with D possibly being TRBD1 (5 bases). The V gene lost 1 base and the J gene lost 5 bases, with 11 bases spanning the gap. The CDR3 runs 15 residues. Germline V gives CDR1 SNHLY, CDR2 FYNNEI. The CDR3 spells CASSEERQGNEKLFF. CDR3 DNA sequence: TGTGCCAGCAGTGAAGAGAGGCAGGGAAATGAAAAACTGTTTTTT.

V usage is TRBV7-8 and J usage is TRBJ1-5, with TRBD1 identical over 8 bases. The V gene's germline CDR1 is SGHVS and CDR2 FQNEAQ. This CDR3 is 18 amino acids long. V lost 5 bases and J lost 1; bases outside the gene matches: 13. The CDR3, as DNA: TGTGCCAGCAGCCCGCGTGGACAGGGTTGGGAAAGCAATCAGCCCCAGCATTTT. Its protein product is CASSPRGQGWESNQPQHF.

J is TRBJ2-7 and V is TRBV28; D unclear. Germline V gene sequence: CDR1 MDHEN, CDR2 SYDVKM. V dropped 5 bases and J dropped 2 bases, with 16 bases sitting between them. This CDR3 region has 15 residues. The CDR3 reads CASSLPLDAPYEQYF. CDR3 sequence (DNA): TGTGCCAGCAGTCTACCCTTGGACGCCCCCTACGAGCAGTACTTC.

V is TRBV5-1 and J is TRBJ1-1, with no clear D. CDR1 is SGHRS, CDR2 YFSETQ, per germline. CDR3 length: 13 amino acids. The V and J ends lost 3 bases and 6 bases respectively, with 12 bases between them. The CDR3 here is CASSSDGWSEAFF. The CDR3 nucleotides read TGCGCCAGCAGCTCGGACGGGTGGTCTGAAGCTTTCTTT.

The chain carries TRBV15 and TRBJ1-6; unclear D gene. Trimming stripped 0 bases from V and 6 bases from J, with 12 bases between. Germline V lookup: CDR1 LNHNV, CDR2 YYDKDF (reference sequence). This CDR3 contains 16 residues. The CDR3 nucleotides are TGTGCCACCAGCAGAGATCAGTTCACCCCTAATTCACCCCTCCACTTT. This encodes CATSRDQFTPNSPLHF.

This chain links TRBV4-2 with TRBJ1-2, with unresolved D. The CDR3 sequence is 15 residues long. Germline-derived CDR1 and CDR2 are LGHNA and YNFKEQ. Trimming cost V 4 bases and J 0 bases, with 12 bases left between them. The CDR3 sequence: CASSPFGGANYGYTF. The CDR3 region has the DNA TGTGCCAGCAGCCCATTCGGTGGCGCTAACTATGGCTACACCTTC.

The chain carries TRBV5-1 and TRBJ1-2, with TRBD1 matching 7 bases. The CDR3 has 13 residues. With V trimmed by 0 bases and J by 8 bases, 4 bases remained unmatched. Germline V lookup: CDR1 SGHRS, CDR2 YFSETQ. CDR3 nucleotides: TGCGCCAGCAGCTTGGGAGGGGGCGAAGGCTACACCTTC. Encoded protein: CASSLGGGEGYTF.

The chain is built from TRBV19 and TRBJ2-5, with D possibly TRBD1 on 6 matching bases. CDR1 is LNHDA and CDR2 is SQIVND in the germline V gene (reference sequence). V lost 6 bases, J lost 4 bases, and 12 bases lay in between. This CDR3 has 13 residues. The CDR3 sequence: CASSSQGRETQYF. The DNA of the CDR3 is TGTGCCAGTAGCTCGCAGGGGAGAGAGACCCAGTACTTC.

This chain joins TRBV7-2 and TRBJ2-5, with 10 bases lining up with TRBD2. The CDR3 runs to 15 residues. Germline-derived CDR1 and CDR2 are SGHTA and FQGNSA. Trimming took 3 bases from V and 4 from J; bases not matched to a gene: 5. CDR3 sequence reads: CASSFPGLALETQYF. CDR3 sequence (DNA): TGTGCCAGCAGCTTTCCGGGACTAGCGTTAGAGACCCAGTACTTC.

The genes are TRBV4-3 and TRBJ2-7; D is ambiguous. Germline CDR1 is LGHNA and CDR2 is YSLEER. V lost 2 bases to trimming and J lost 2 bases, with 10 bases between them. The CDR3 covers 14 residues. The CDR3 here is CASSQTLAAYEQYF. The CDR3 region has the DNA TGCGCCAGCAGCCAAACATTAGCAGCCTACGAGCAGTACTTC.

The chain uses TRBV7-8 and TRBJ1-5; D gene ambiguous. Germline V gives CDR1 SGHVS, CDR2 FQNEAQ. CDR3 length: 14 residues. V shed 0 bases and J shed 7 bases, with 10 bases lying between them. Here the CDR3 reads CASSLANGQQPQHF. DNA for the CDR3: TGTGCCAGCAGCTTAGCCAACGGCCAACAGCCCCAGCATTTT.

This clone showed up just a few times. V is TRBV18 and J is TRBJ2-5; TRBD2 matches at 12 bases. CDR3 length: 17 residues. Germline V lookup: CDR1 KGHSH, CDR2 LQKENI. V gave up 6 bases and J gave up 5 bases; unmatched junction bases: 13. CDR3 DNA: TGTGCCAGCTCGTTCGGACTAGCGGGGACGATGCGGGAGACCCAGTACTTC. Amino acids: CASSFGLAGTMRETQYF.

The chain couples TRBV4-1 to TRBJ1-5; D gene unclear. The CDR3 runs 14 residues. V was cut by 6 bases and J by 0 bases, with 9 bases left in between. Germline V gene data show CDR1 as MGHRA and CDR2 as YSYEKL. The CDR3 coding sequence is TGCGCCAGCAGTCTGGAGAATAGCAATCAGCCCCAGCATTTT. Translated, it gives CASSLENSNQPQHF.

The rearrangement uses TRBV7-2 and TRBJ2-2; the D call may be TRBD1 or TRBD2 (5 bases each). Germline V gene data show CDR1 as SGHTA and CDR2 as FQGNSA. V was pared by 0 bases and J by 4 bases, with 9 bases between. The CDR3 is 15 amino acids. The CDR3: CASSLAGVLTGELFF. The CDR3 bases are TGTGCCAGCAGCTTAGCGGGGGTGCTCACCGGGGAGCTGTTTTTT.

The chain carries TRBV5-1 and TRBJ1-2; no clear D. Germline loops: CDR1 SGHRS, CDR2 YFSETQ. Between the trimmed V and J ends, which lost 6 bases and 3 bases, there was a span of 18 bases. This CDR3 region has 15 residues. CDR3 sequence: CASMPGGGYYYGYTF. Here the CDR3 DNA reads TGCGCCAGCATGCCCGGAGGAGGGTACTACTATGGCTACACCTTC.

The chain has TRBV2 and TRBJ2-5; D unclear. CDR1 and CDR2 (germline): SNHLY, FYNNEI. Trimming pared 6 bases from V and 3 bases from J, leaving 8 bases between. This CDR3 is 12 amino acids long. CDR3 in amino acids: CASRATEETQYF. The CDR3 DNA reads as TGTGCCAGCAGAGCAACAGAAGAGACCCAGTACTTC.

J is TRBJ1-2 and V is TRBV19; D unresolved. Germline CDR1 and CDR2: LNHDA and SQIVND (reference sequence). The CDR3 is made up of 15 amino acids. The V and J ends lost 6 bases and 5 bases respectively, with 19 bases between them. In nucleotides, the CDR3 is TGTGCCAGTAGAATCATTTCCCCGGATGGGTATGGCTACACCTTC. Amino acids: CASRIISPDGYGYTF.

V and J are TRBV7-9 and TRBJ1-2, with unresolved D. Germline CDR1 is SEHNR and CDR2 is FQNEAQ (reference sequence). Trimming left V 3 bases short and J 2 bases short, with 19 bases between. This CDR3 contains 17 residues. The CDR3 nucleotides read TGTGCCAGCAGCTTGCCCATCATCGGGTCTTACAACTATGGCTACACCTTC. It yields the protein CASSLPIIGSYNYGYTF.